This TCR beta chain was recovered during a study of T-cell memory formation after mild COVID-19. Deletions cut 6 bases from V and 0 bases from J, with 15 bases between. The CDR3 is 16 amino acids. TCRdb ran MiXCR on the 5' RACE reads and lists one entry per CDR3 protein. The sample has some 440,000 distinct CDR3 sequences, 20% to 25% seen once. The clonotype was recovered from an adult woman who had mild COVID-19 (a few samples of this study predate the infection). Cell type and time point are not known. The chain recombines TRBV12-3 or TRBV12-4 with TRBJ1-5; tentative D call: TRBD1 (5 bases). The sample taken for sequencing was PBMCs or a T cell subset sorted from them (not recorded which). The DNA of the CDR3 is TGTGCCAGCAGCTGGGTGCAGGGAGATAGCAATCAGCCCCAGCATTTT. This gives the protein CASSWVQGDSNQPQHF.